This TCR beta chain was found in a study of cytomegalovirus exposure and HLA in healthy donors. Looking at the study overall: As released early, the data held roughly 85 million unique TCRs from HLA-typed donors. General study results and limits: Associated with cytomegalovirus, according to the listing, were 170 or so TCR beta chains. Reportedly, a later analysis found an Asian-associated ancestry cluster had fewer N-insertions than the roughly 700-donor mean.

Despite likely unrecorded immune exposures, the donors were nominally healthy at the time of sampling. The PCR was carried out with 60 Vbeta primers and 13 Jbeta primers. The method was immunoSEQ multiplex PCR; TCRdb's version includes in-frame clones alone and lacks a portion of them. The sample consists of about 160,000 clones, less than 90% of them appearing once. With regard to this clone: Antigen specificity is unknown.

The origin of this receptor is a man younger than 35 in good health and CMV-seronegative. Sample: PBMCs.

CDR3 protein: CASSSYLSGTGVTYEQYF. The CDR3, as DNA: TGTGCCAGCAGCTCATACCTCTCGGGGACAGGGGTAACCTACGAGCAGTACTTC. The chain links TRBV5-8 to TRBJ2-7, with 10 positions matching TRBD1. The CDR3 is 18 residues long. The V and J ends lost 3 bases and 2 bases, in that order; junction bases with no gene match: 14. Germline loops: CDR1 SGHTS, CDR2 YDEGEE.